This T cell receptor (beta chain) came from a study of Graves' ophthalmopathy and Graves' hyperthyroidism. The sequenced template was RNA, covering the TCR beta CDR3 region. Investigators did first-round RT-PCR with HTBI primers, then second-round multiplex PCR. TCRdb redid the calling of the multiplex PCR reads with MiXCR, one entry per CDR3 protein. The data show about 420,000 distinct CDR3 sequences, under 25% seen once. Germline V gene lookup returns CDR1 MNHNS and CDR2 SASEGT. V shed 7 bases and J shed 7 bases, with 10 bases lying between them. The CDR3 runs to 11 residues. Hyperthyroidism was considered stable when no ophthalmopathy appeared within 18 months of follow-up. Exclusion applied to patients with other autoimmune diseases, uncontrolled infections, pregnancy or lactation. The source of the PBMCs was 8.5 to 10 ml of fresh peripheral blood.

Sample: peripheral blood. This sequence joins TRBV6-1 and TRBJ1-1, with TRBD1 as a possible D gene (6 bases). The sequence was obtained from a woman aged 18-30 years with stable Graves' hyperthyroidism. The CDR3 coding sequence is TGTGCCAGCAAACAGGGATATGAAGCTTTCTTT. The encoded protein is CASKQGYEAFF.